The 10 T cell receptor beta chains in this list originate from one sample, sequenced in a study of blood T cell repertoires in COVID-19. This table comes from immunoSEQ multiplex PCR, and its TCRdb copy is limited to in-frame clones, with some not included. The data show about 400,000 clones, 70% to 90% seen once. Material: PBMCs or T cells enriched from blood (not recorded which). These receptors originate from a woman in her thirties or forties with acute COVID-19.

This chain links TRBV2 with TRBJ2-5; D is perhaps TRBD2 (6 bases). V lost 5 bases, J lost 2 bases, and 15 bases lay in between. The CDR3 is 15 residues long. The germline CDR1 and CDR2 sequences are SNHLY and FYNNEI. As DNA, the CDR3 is TGTGCCAGCAGTTTAGAGCGGGTTCGACAAGAGACCCAGTACTTC. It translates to CASSLERVRQETQYF.

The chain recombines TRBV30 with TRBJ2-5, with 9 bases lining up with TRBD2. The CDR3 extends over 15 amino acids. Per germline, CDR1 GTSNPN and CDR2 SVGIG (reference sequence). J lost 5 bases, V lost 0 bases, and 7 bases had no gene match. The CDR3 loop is CAWSVLAGRGETQYF. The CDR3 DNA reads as TGTGCCTGGAGTGTTCTAGCGGGGCGGGGGGAGACCCAGTACTTC.

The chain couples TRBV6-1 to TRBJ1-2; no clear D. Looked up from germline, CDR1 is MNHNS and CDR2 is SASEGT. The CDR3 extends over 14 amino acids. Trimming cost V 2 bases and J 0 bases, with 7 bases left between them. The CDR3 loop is CASSELYPNYGYTF. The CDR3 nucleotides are TGTGCCAGCAGTGAACTTTATCCTAACTATGGCTACACCTTC.

The CDR3 DNA reads TGTGCCAGCAGCTTGGTTACGGGAGAGAGGGCTTTCTTT. Its protein product is CASSLVTGERAFF. This sequence joins TRBV11-3 and TRBJ1-1; D ambiguous. V was cut by 3 bases and J by 11 bases, with 16 bases left in between. The CDR3 sequence is 13 residues long. Germline V gene lookup returns CDR1 SGHNT and CDR2 YENEEA.

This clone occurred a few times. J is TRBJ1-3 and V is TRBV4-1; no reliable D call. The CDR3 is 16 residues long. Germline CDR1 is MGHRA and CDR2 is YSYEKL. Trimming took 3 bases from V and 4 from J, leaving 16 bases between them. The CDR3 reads CASSQFRARGGNTIYF. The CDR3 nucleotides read TGCGCCAGCAGCCAGTTTCGCGCCCGAGGGGGAAACACCATATATTTT.

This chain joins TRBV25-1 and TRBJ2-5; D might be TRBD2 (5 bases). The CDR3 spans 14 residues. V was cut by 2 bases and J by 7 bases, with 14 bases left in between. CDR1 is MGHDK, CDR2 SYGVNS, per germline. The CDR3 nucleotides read TGTGCCAGCAGTGAAAGCGGCCTTCGGGGGACCCAGTACTTC. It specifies CASSESGLRGTQYF.

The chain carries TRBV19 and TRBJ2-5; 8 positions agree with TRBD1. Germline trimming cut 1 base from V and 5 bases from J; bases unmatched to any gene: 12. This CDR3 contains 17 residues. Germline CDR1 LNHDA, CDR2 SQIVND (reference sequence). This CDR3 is CASSIGFSGQGRETQYF. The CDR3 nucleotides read TGTGCCAGTAGTATAGGATTCTCCGGACAGGGTAGGGAGACCCAGTACTTC. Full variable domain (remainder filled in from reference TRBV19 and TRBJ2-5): DGGITQSPKYLFRKEGQNVTLSCEQNLNHDAMYWYRQDPGQGLRLIYYSQIVNDFQKGDIAEGYSVSREKKESFPLTVTSAQKNPTAFYLCASSIGFSGQGRETQYFGPGTRLLVL.

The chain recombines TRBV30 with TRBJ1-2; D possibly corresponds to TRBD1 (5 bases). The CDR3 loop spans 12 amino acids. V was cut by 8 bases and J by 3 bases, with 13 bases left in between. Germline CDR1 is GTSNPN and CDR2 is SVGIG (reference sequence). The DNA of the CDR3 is TGTGCCCGAGCCCAGGGATACTATGGCTACACCTTC. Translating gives CARAQGYYGYTF.

The CDR3, as DNA: TGCGCCAGCAGCTTGGCGGGGGTGGTCAACTATGGCTACACCTTC. This encodes CASSLAGVVNYGYTF. The chain has TRBV5-1 and TRBJ1-2; tentative D call: TRBD1 (5 bases). CDR1 and CDR2 from the germline V gene are SGHRS and YFSETQ. Trimming took 0 bases from V and 2 from J, leaving 11 bases between them. The CDR3 covers 15 residues.

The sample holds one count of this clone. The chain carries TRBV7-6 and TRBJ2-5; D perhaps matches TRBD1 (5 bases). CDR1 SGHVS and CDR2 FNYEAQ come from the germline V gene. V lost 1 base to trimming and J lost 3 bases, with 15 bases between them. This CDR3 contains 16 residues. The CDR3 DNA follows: TGTGCCAGCAGCTTAGACAGGCCTTCGCTCAAAGAGACCCAGTACTTC. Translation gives CASSLDRPSLKETQYF.